This entry lists 30 T cell receptor beta chains sequenced from one sample in a study of cytomegalovirus exposure and HLA in healthy donors (dated by TCRdb to about 2017). Library preparation employed the immunoSEQ multiplex PCR assay. For the multiplex PCR, a mixture combining 60 forward primers for TCR Vbeta segments and 13 reverse primers for TCR Jbeta segments was used. This is the immuneACCESS table as TCRdb keeps it, with only in-frame sequences that have V and J called. A part of the clones is gone; compared with another copy, unresolved V genes explain less than half, and the rest is unexplained. The sample profile shows more than 250,000 clones; around 90% of them were found once. About 2.5% of the sample rests with the top ten. Specimen: PBMCs. The receptors here all came from a woman under 30 in good health and CMV-seronegative.

V is TRBV29-1 and J is TRBJ2-6; 11 positions agree with TRBD1. Looked up from germline, CDR1 is SQVTM and CDR2 is ANQGSEA. V lost 5 bases, J lost 2 bases, and 5 bases stayed unmatched. The CDR3 totals 16 residues. In DNA form, the CDR3 reads TGCAGCGTTTGGACAGGGGGCGCTGCTGGGGCCAACGTCCTGACTTTC. Its protein product is CSVWTGGAAGANVLTF.

The chain links TRBV21-1 to TRBJ1-1. TRBV21-1 is designated a pseudogene. This CDR3 is 12 amino acids long. In DNA form, the CDR3 reads TGTGCCAACACCCCGGGGGGGTGGAAAGCTTTCTTT. It yields the protein CANTPGGWKAFF.

The rearrangement links TRBV7-9 to TRBJ1-1; D is perhaps TRBD1 (6 bases). The CDR3 length is 15 residues. V was pared by 1 base and J by 4 bases, with 13 bases between. The germline gives CDR1 SEHNR, CDR2 FQNEAQ (reference sequence). The CDR3: CASSLGGGLSTEAFF. The CDR3 DNA sequence: TGTGCCAGCAGCTTAGGAGGGGGTCTCAGCACTGAAGCTTTCTTT.

The V call is TRBV6-6, the J call TRBJ2-7, with D possibly matching TRBD2 (5 bases). The CDR3 has 14 amino acids. The germline V gene has CDR1 MNHNY and CDR2 SVGAGI (reference sequence). V lost 2 bases and J lost 7, with 15 bases in between. CDR3 DNA sequence: TGTGCCAGCAGTTACCCCACGGAGGCCGCGGAGCAGTACTTC. Amino acids: CASSYPTEAAEQYF.

The rearrangement links TRBV30 to TRBJ1-4; D uncertain. The V gene's germline CDR1 is GTSNPN and CDR2 SVGIG (reference sequence). CDR3 length equals 10 residues. V was trimmed by 8 bases and J by 8 bases, leaving 9 bases between them. The CDR3 protein is CAGGGEKLFF. The CDR3, as DNA: TGTGCCGGCGGAGGGGAAAAACTGTTTTTT.

The gene calls are TRBV27 and TRBJ2-3; tentative D call: TRBD2 (5 bases). Germline CDR1 is MNHEY and CDR2 is SMNVEV (reference sequence). There are 12 residues in the CDR3. Between the trimmed V and J ends, which lost 6 bases and 5 bases, there was a span of 9 bases. The CDR3 here is CASSHEGDTQYF. DNA for the CDR3: TGTGCCAGCAGCCATGAGGGAGATACGCAGTATTTT.

With regard to this clone: Other DNA sequences of this sample code for an identical CDR3. V gene TRBV6-5 combines with J gene TRBJ2-7; 7 bases are shared with TRBD1. This CDR3 region has 13 residues. V was clipped by 3 bases and J by 4 bases; unmatched bases: 3. The germline V gene has CDR1 MNHEY and CDR2 SVGAGI. CDR3 DNA: TGTGCCAGCAGTTATTCCAGGGGGTACGAGCAGTACTTC. It translates to CASSYSRGYEQYF.

The chain uses TRBV6-1 and TRBJ1-2; TRBD1 agrees at 7 bases. CDR1 and CDR2 from the germline V gene are MNHNS and SASEGT. This CDR3 is built from 12 residues. The V gene end was trimmed by 6 bases and the J gene end by 8 bases; junction bases not matched to a gene: 6. The CDR3 sequence is CASRTGNNGYTF. The DNA of the CDR3 is TGTGCCAGCAGGACAGGGAACAACGGCTACACCTTC.

V is TRBV7-6 and J is TRBJ2-5; D may be TRBD2 (5 bases). The DNA end is a closer match to TRBJ2-7, so the J assignment may be wrong. Germline assignment: CDR1 SGHVS and CDR2 FNYEAQ. This CDR3 contains 14 residues. CDR3 bases: TGTGCCAGCAGCTTAGGTGAGGGAGCCTACGAGCAGTACTTC. This translates into CASSLGEGAYEQYF.

CDR3 sequence (DNA): TGTGCCAGCGCAGGGTACGGCAATCAGCCCCAGCATTTT. Amino acid sequence: CASAGYGNQPQHF. V gene TRBV27 combines with J gene TRBJ1-5; the D gene is possibly TRBD1 (5 bases). Germline CDR1 reads MNHEY; CDR2 reads SMNVEV (reference sequence). Between the trimmed V and J ends, which lost 8 bases and 2 bases, there was a span of 10 bases. The CDR3 spans 13 residues.

The rearrangement links TRBV5-1 to TRBJ1-1; D is possibly TRBD1 (5 bases). CDR1 and CDR2 (germline): SGHRS, YFSETQ. V lost 3 bases, J lost 0 bases, and 9 bases lay in between. The CDR3 has 14 residues. The CDR3 spells CASSSGGMNTEAFF. In nucleotides, the CDR3 is TGCGCCAGCAGCTCCGGGGGGATGAACACTGAAGCTTTCTTT.

The CDR3 loop reads CSGGQTNTGELFF. CDR3 DNA sequence: TGCAGCGGGGGACAGACGAACACCGGGGAGCTGTTTTTT. V usage is TRBV29-1 and J usage is TRBJ2-2, with TRBD1 matching 7 bases. Per germline, CDR1 SQVTM and CDR2 ANQGSEA. The CDR3 extends over 13 amino acids. V dropped 7 bases and J dropped 0; count of bases not matched to a gene: 2.

This clone was recorded only once. This rearrangement joins TRBV9 to TRBJ2-2; D is undetermined. V was pared by 4 bases and J by 4 bases, with 5 bases between. The CDR3 length is 12 residues. Germline-derived CDR1 and CDR2 are SGDLS and YYNGEE. The CDR3 loop is CASSPLTGELFF. Here the CDR3 DNA reads TGTGCCAGCAGCCCCCTCACCGGGGAGCTGTTTTTT. Combining the CDR3 with reference TRBV9 and TRBJ2-2 gives the whole variable domain DSGVTQTPKHLITATGQRVTLRCSPRSGDLSVYWYQQSLDQGLQFLIQYYNGEERAKGNILERFSAQQFPDLHSELNLSSLELGDSALYFCASSPLTGELFFGEGSRLTVL.

V is TRBV2 and J is TRBJ1-1; 7 positions agree with TRBD1. Trimming took 6 bases from V and 7 from J; bases not matched to a gene: 2. The CDR3 contains 11 residues. The germline V gene has CDR1 SNHLY and CDR2 FYNNEI. CDR3 nucleotide sequence: TGTGCCAGCAGAGGGGGCCTTGAAGCTTTCTTT. Translation gives CASRGGLEAFF.

The chain recombines TRBV30 with TRBJ1-2; TRBD1 matches at 9 bases. The CDR3 runs to 14 residues. Germline V CDR1 and CDR2: GTSNPN, SVGIG (reference sequence). The J segment lost 6 bases and the V segment lost 0 bases, leaving 5 bases of the junction unmatched. CDR3 sequence (DNA): TGTGCCTGGAGTGTACAGGGACAGGGTAATGGCTACACCTTC. This translates into CAWSVQGQGNGYTF.

The chain uses TRBV6-4 and TRBJ2-3; the match to TRBD2 covers 11 bases. Germline V CDR1 and CDR2: MRHNA, SNTAGT. This CDR3 is built from 15 residues. Trimming took 3 bases from V and 7 from J; bases not matched to a gene: 6. CDR3 coding DNA: TGTGCCAGCAGTGAAATAGCGGGGGGGACATATACGCAGTATTTT. Translated: CASSEIAGGTYTQYF.

The V call is TRBV5-5, the J call TRBJ2-5; D is perhaps TRBD2 (6 bases). CDR3 length: 15 residues. The germline CDR1 and CDR2 sequences are SGHKS and YYEKEE (reference sequence). The V end was cut by 3 bases, the J end by 1 base, with 13 bases between. The CDR3 sequence: CASSWSRDFQETQYF. Written as DNA, the CDR3 is TGTGCCAGCAGCTGGAGCCGGGACTTCCAAGAGACCCAGTACTTC. Full variable domain (rest looked up from reference TRBV5-5 and TRBJ2-5): DAGVTQSPTHLIKTRGQQVTLRCSPISGHKSVSWYQQVLGQGPQFIFQYYEKEERGRGNFPDRFSARQFPNYSSELNVNALLLGDSALYLCASSWSRDFQETQYFGPGTRLLVL.

CDR3 protein: CASTRGAQTGELFF. For the CDR3, the DNA is TGTGCCAGCACCCGGGGGGCCCAAACCGGGGAGCTGTTTTTT. The chain employs TRBV2 and TRBJ2-2, with D perhaps TRBD2 (7 bases). V was clipped by 7 bases and J by 5 bases, with 14 bases between them. The CDR3 totals 14 residues. CDR1 is SNHLY and CDR2 is FYNNEI in the germline V gene.

The V gene is TRBV25-1, the J gene TRBJ2-5, with TRBD2 identical over 7 bases. The DNA end is more similar to TRBJ2-7, so the J call may be wrong. Per the germline V gene, CDR1 is MGHDK and CDR2 is SYGVNS. The CDR3 has 14 amino acids. CDR3 in DNA: TGTGCCAGCAGCCCAGCGGGGACCTCCTACGAGCAGTACTTC. Its protein product is CASSPAGTSYEQYF.

The chain has TRBV29-1 and TRBJ1-2, with TRBD1 as a possible D gene (6 bases). Germline values: CDR1 SQVTM, CDR2 ANQGSEA. This CDR3 is 12 amino acids long. In DNA, the CDR3 is TGCAGTGGCGGGGGGGGCTCCTATGGCTACACCTTC. It is translated as CSGGGGSYGYTF. The full variable domain, its missing parts supplied by reference TRBV29-1 and TRBJ1-2, is SAVISQKPSRDICQRGTSLTIQCQVDSQVTMMFWYRQQPGQSLTLIATANQGSEATYESGFVIDKFPISRPNLTFSTLTVSNMSPEDSSIYLCSGGGGSYGYTFGSGTRLTVV.

This clone has only one observation. Other DNA sequences in the sample encode the same CDR3. The chain employs TRBV5-4 and TRBJ1-6; 10 nucleotides line up with TRBD1. The CDR3 sequence is 18 residues long. Germline V gene data show CDR1 as SGHNT and CDR2 as YYREEE (reference sequence). The trim removed 3 bases at V and 0 bases at J, leaving 6 bases unmatched. CDR3 residues: CASSWGTGDISYNSPLHF. CDR3 nucleotide sequence: TGTGCCAGCAGCTGGGGGACAGGGGACATCTCCTATAATTCACCCCTCCACTTT.

The chain carries TRBV4-1 and TRBJ1-5; 10 bases match TRBD1. V was clipped by 2 bases and J by 4 bases; unmatched bases: 2. The CDR3 length is 15 residues. The V gene's germline CDR1 is MGHRA and CDR2 YSYEKL. The DNA for the CDR3 is TGCGCCAGCAGCCAACTGGACAGGGGGAATCAGCCCCAGCATTTT. Amino acids: CASSQLDRGNQPQHF.

This chain connects TRBV6-5 to TRBJ2-7; TRBD1 matches at 7 bases. Germline V gene lookup returns CDR1 MNHEY and CDR2 SVGAGI. This CDR3 contains 13 residues. Trimming removed 6 bases from V and 2 bases from J; junction bases left unmatched: 4. CDR3 in DNA: TGTGCCAGCAGGACCACAGGGGCCTACGAGCAGTACTTC. As protein: CASRTTGAYEQYF.

This clone was detected only once. This chain connects TRBV29-1 to TRBJ2-7; D not certain. Germline V gives CDR1 SQVTM, CDR2 ANQGSEA. The CDR3 contains 12 residues. Trimming cost V 1 base and J 2 bases, with 6 bases left between them. As DNA, the CDR3 is TGCAGCGTTGAAGTAGTGACCTACGAGCAGTACTTC. Translation gives CSVEVVTYEQYF.

This clone has a handful of counts. The V call is TRBV5-6, the J call TRBJ2-5; maybe TRBD1 (7 bases). The last part of the DNA fits TRBJ2-7 better; the J call may be wrong. CDR1 is SGHDT, CDR2 YYEEEE, per germline. CDR3 size: 15 residues. CDR3 in DNA: TGTGCCAGCAGCTTGCAGGGGGGATGGGTCGACGAGCAGTACTTC. This gives the protein CASSLQGGWVDEQYF.

The V and J genes are TRBV19 and TRBJ2-4; D may be TRBD1 (6 bases). The V gene lost 3 bases and the J gene lost 8 bases, with 14 bases spanning the gap. The germline V gene encodes CDR1 LNHDA and CDR2 SQIVND (reference sequence). CDR3 length equals 14 residues. CDR3 in DNA: TGTGCCAGTAGTATTGGAGCAGGGGCGGACATTCAGTACTTC. Amino acids: CASSIGAGADIQYF. The whole variable domain, remainder taken from reference TRBV19 and TRBJ2-4, is DGGITQSPKYLFRKEGQNVTLSCEQNLNHDAMYWYRQDPGQGLRLIYYSQIVNDFQKGDIAEGYSVSREKKESFPLTVTSAQKNPTAFYLCASSIGAGADIQYFGAGTRLSVL.

As DNA, the CDR3 is TGTGCCAGCAGGGCTAGCGGGTACCAAGAGACCCAGTACTTC. Translation: CASRASGYQETQYF. The chain combines TRBV2 with TRBJ2-5, with 8 bases identical to TRBD2. Germline V gene sequence: CDR1 SNHLY, CDR2 FYNNEI. With 6 bases clipped from V and 0 bases from J, the junction kept 3 bases outside the gene matches. The CDR3 is made up of 14 amino acids.

The chain joins TRBV10-3 to TRBJ2-1, with D possibly TRBD2 on 6 matching bases. V was trimmed by 0 bases and J by 0 bases, leaving 9 bases between them. The CDR3 loop spans 16 amino acids. The germline V gene has CDR1 ENHRY and CDR2 SYGVKD. DNA of the CDR3: TGTGCCATCAGTGAGTCACAGCGGGCCTCCTACAATGAGCAGTTCTTC. Translating gives CAISESQRASYNEQFF.

The genes are TRBV13 and TRBJ2-7; D is possibly TRBD2 (6 bases). Germline CDR1 and CDR2: PRHDT and FYEKMQ (reference sequence). The CDR3 has 14 amino acids. V lost 5 bases and J lost 6, with 17 bases in between. The CDR3 protein is CASSPPLAGSEQYF. CDR3 in DNA: TGTGCCAGCAGCCCCCCCTTGGCGGGGTCCGAGCAGTACTTC.

This chain uses TRBV2 with TRBJ1-5; perhaps TRBD1 as D (5 bases). The V gene's germline CDR1 is SNHLY and CDR2 FYNNEI. The CDR3 runs 16 residues. The ends were cut back, 6 bases at V and 2 bases at J, with 17 bases in the middle. CDR3 coding DNA: TGTGCCAGCAGGGGATCTCAGGGAGGGGGCAATCAGCCCCAGCATTTT. Residues: CASRGSQGGGNQPQHF.